The 24 T cell receptor beta chains given below trace back to one sample, sequenced in a study of T cells in Graves' hyperthyroidism and ophthalmopathy (dated by TCRdb to the late 2010s). The method was multiplex PCR. Sequenced on an Illumina HiSeq 2000. The TCR beta CDR3 regions were amplified from the RNA transcripts. The TCR CDR3 was subjected to a first round of RT-PCR using the HTBI primer set and the Qiagen OneStep RT-PCR kit. In TCRdb, the public reads were trimmed at Q25 with fastp and aligned with MiXCR, with productive beta chains retained. Rows are unified per CDR3 protein, each entry keeping the most common DNA and genes. For this sample there are some 560,000 distinct CDR3 sequences; approximately 14% appear just once. The top ten hold 11% to 15% of the sample. Sequenced sample: blood. The receptors were gathered from a woman aged 40 to 55 with Graves' hyperthyroidism.

Many counts were recorded for this clonotype. V gene TRBV12-3 or TRBV12-4 combines with J gene TRBJ2-7; D is unresolved. CDR3 length equals 14 residues. Deletions cut 2 bases from V and 2 bases from J, with 10 bases between. The chain's CDR3 is CASSLSLLPYEQYF. Here the CDR3 DNA reads TGTGCCAGCAGTTTAAGTCTGCTCCCCTACGAGCAGTACTTC.

This clonotype was counted a few times. The V gene is TRBV6-1, the J gene TRBJ1-4; 10 bases match TRBD1. With V trimmed by 5 bases and J by 8 bases, 5 bases remained unmatched. Germline V gives CDR1 MNHNS, CDR2 SASEGT. This CDR3 spans 14 amino acids. CDR3 protein: CASSYRTGGEKLFF. The CDR3 coding sequence is TGTGCCAGCAGTTACCGGACAGGGGGAGAAAAACTGTTTTTT.

This clonotype appeared a few times. V is TRBV28 and J is TRBJ2-5; no clear D. The ends were cut back, 5 bases at V and 9 bases at J, with 10 bases in the middle. The germline CDR1 and CDR2 sequences are MDHEN and SYDVKM. There are 11 residues in the CDR3. CDR3 sequence reads: CASSPNMAQYF. DNA for the CDR3: TGTGCCAGCAGTCCCAACATGGCCCAGTACTTC.

This clonotype was seen at least ten times. This sequence joins TRBV28 and TRBJ2-7; D remains ambiguous. The CDR3 spans 11 residues. CDR1 and CDR2 from the germline V gene are MDHEN and SYDVKM. V lost 1 base, J lost 6 bases, and 4 bases lay in between. The CDR3 here is CASSLFGEQYF. CDR3 bases: TGTGCCAGCAGTTTATTCGGCGAGCAGTACTTC.

This clonotype has just one count. The chain links TRBV6-2 or TRBV6-3 to TRBJ2-1; 7 bases map to TRBD2. Germline trimming cut 5 bases from V and 7 bases from J; bases unmatched to any gene: 11. Germline CDR1 and CDR2: MNHEY and SVGEGT. The CDR3 consists of 15 residues. In DNA, the CDR3 is TGTGCCAGCAGTACTAGCGCCTACGGGGATAATGAGCAGTTCTTC. Translated, it gives CASSTSAYGDNEQFF.

Many counts were recorded for this clonotype. V usage is TRBV27 and J usage is TRBJ2-1; 11 bases map to TRBD2. The CDR3 contains 17 residues. Germline CDR1 is MNHEY and CDR2 is SMNVEV (reference sequence). Germline trimming cut 2 bases from V and 0 bases from J; bases unmatched to any gene: 3. The CDR3 is CASSLIAGGISYNEQFF. DNA for the CDR3: TGTGCCAGCAGTTTAATAGCGGGAGGGATCTCCTACAATGAGCAGTTCTTC.

This rearrangement joins TRBV19 to TRBJ2-7; D possibly matches TRBD1 or TRBD2 (5 bases each). Germline loops: CDR1 LNHDA, CDR2 SQIVND (reference sequence). The CDR3 spans 16 residues. V shed 0 bases and J shed 5 bases, with 17 bases lying between them. The CDR3: CASSIEAGTWVHEQYF. The DNA of the CDR3 is TGTGCCAGTAGTATAGAGGCCGGGACCTGGGTCCACGAGCAGTACTTC.

This clonotype showed up just a few times. The rearrangement joins TRBV12-3 or TRBV12-4 to TRBJ2-2, with D possibly TRBD1 on 5 matching bases. V lost 7 bases, J lost 1 base, and 10 bases lay in between. The CDR3 totals 14 residues. The CDR3 DNA follows: TGTGCCAGCACCACGACAGTGAACACCGGGGAGCTGTTTTTT. Protein sequence: CASTTTVNTGELFF.

A few counts support this clonotype. This chain connects TRBV5-1 to TRBJ2-1; 14 bases align to TRBD2. V was clipped by 4 bases and J by 8 bases; unmatched bases: 11. The CDR3 is 17 amino acids. CDR1 and CDR2 from the germline V gene are SGHRS and YFSETQ. CDR3 amino acids: CASSPKTSGRASYEQFF. The CDR3 nucleotides read TGCGCCAGCAGCCCCAAGACTAGCGGGAGGGCTTCTTATGAGCAGTTCTTC.

This clonotype was seen ten or more times. This chain links TRBV5-1 with TRBJ2-3; 11 positions agree with TRBD2. V trimming: 1 base; J trimming: 4 bases; junction bases outside the gene matches: 8. This CDR3 spans 17 amino acids. The V gene's germline CDR1 is SGHRS and CDR2 YFSETQ. The CDR3 bases are TGCGCCAGCAGCTTGCGGGGACTAGCGGACCTCCCAGATACGCAGTATTTT. Protein: CASSLRGLADLPDTQYF.

Worth noting for this clonotype: A much larger clonotype is one base distant, so this may be a read error. The rearrangement joins TRBV10-3 to TRBJ1-5; D is unclear. The CDR3 sequence is 16 residues long. CDR1 is ENHRY, CDR2 SYGVKD, per germline. The CDR3 sequence is CASSYGQAFSNQPQHF. The DNA of the CDR3 is TGTGCCAGCAGTTACGGCCAGGCTTTTAGCAATCAGCCCCAGCATTTT.

This clonotype was detected a few times. The chain has TRBV6-2 or TRBV6-3 and TRBJ2-7; TRBD2 matches at 7 bases. Unmatched junction bases numbered 7, after V lost 5 bases and J lost 0 bases. The CDR3 has 15 amino acids. Germline lookup yields CDR1 MNHEY and CDR2 SVGEGT. As DNA, the CDR3 is TGTGCCAGCAGTAGCCACAGCGGGAACTCCTACGAGCAGTACTTC. Translating it yields CASSSHSGNSYEQYF.

This clonotype has at least ten counts. This sequence joins TRBV30 and TRBJ2-7, with D perhaps matching TRBD1 or TRBD2 (5 bases each). CDR3 length: 13 residues. The germline CDR1 and CDR2 sequences are GTSNPN and SVGIG (reference sequence). V gave up 2 bases and J gave up 0 bases, with 8 bases separating them. The CDR3 sequence: CAWSLGVSYEQYF. CDR3 coding DNA: TGTGCCTGGAGTCTGGGGGTCTCCTACGAGCAGTACTTC.

This clonotype was detected only a few times. The rearrangement links TRBV15 to TRBJ2-2; D is ambiguous. Germline V gives CDR1 LNHNV, CDR2 YYDKDF (reference sequence). The V end lost 0 bases, the J end lost 6 bases, and 8 bases lay between the germline ends. CDR3 length: 14 residues. The CDR3 protein is CATSRELAAGELFF. The DNA for the CDR3 is TGTGCCACCAGCAGAGAATTGGCTGCCGGGGAGCTGTTTTTT.

The rearrangement links TRBV20-1 to TRBJ2-1, with 10 bases fitting TRBD2. Germline loops: CDR1 DFQATT, CDR2 SNEGSKA (reference sequence). V gave up 2 bases and J gave up 8 bases; unmatched junction bases: 3. The CDR3 runs to 13 residues. In DNA, the CDR3 is TGCAGTGCTAGATATAGCGGGAGGTATGAGCAGTTCTTC. Translating it yields CSARYSGRYEQFF.

This clonotype was observed at least ten times. The chain combines TRBV6-1 with TRBJ2-6, with D perhaps TRBD1 (6 bases). Germline loops: CDR1 MNHNS, CDR2 SASEGT. This CDR3 is built from 18 residues. V was clipped by 5 bases and J by 0 bases, with 17 bases between them. The CDR3 is CASSRKGDGSSGANVLTF. DNA of the CDR3: TGTGCCAGCAGTCGTAAGGGGGACGGAAGCTCTGGGGCCAACGTCCTGACTTTC.

This clonotype occurred many times. This CDR3 reads CASTTGAFVYGYTF. The CDR3 DNA sequence: TGTGCCAGCACCACAGGGGCCTTCGTCTATGGCTACACCTTC. V is TRBV2 and J is TRBJ1-2; 7 bases are a match to TRBD1. CDR1 SNHLY and CDR2 FYNNEI come from the germline V gene. The CDR3 runs 14 residues. With 7 bases clipped from V and 4 bases from J, the junction kept 9 bases outside the gene matches.

The table lists this clonotype with a few counts. The chain carries TRBV12-3 or TRBV12-4 and TRBJ1-2; no firm D call. V lost 2 bases, J lost 7 bases, and 5 bases lay in between. The CDR3 is 11 amino acids. The CDR3: CASSLMGGYTF. The CDR3 DNA reads TGTGCCAGCAGTTTAATGGGTGGCTACACCTTC.

The rearrangement joins TRBV6-2 or TRBV6-3 to TRBJ2-7, with TRBD2 identical over 13 bases. Germline values: CDR1 MNHEY, CDR2 SVGEGT. The V segment lost 5 bases and the J segment 7 bases; nucleotides outside the gene matches: 11. The length of the CDR3 is 16 residues. This CDR3 is CASSGGLAGPLAEQYF. DNA of the CDR3: TGTGCCAGCAGTGGGGGACTAGCGGGACCTCTCGCGGAGCAGTACTTC.

This clonotype occurred a few times. The V call is TRBV30, the J call TRBJ2-3, with 7 nucleotides matching TRBD2. The V gene end was trimmed by 2 bases and the J gene end by 4 bases; junction bases not matched to a gene: 6. Germline V gene lookup returns CDR1 GTSNPN and CDR2 SVGIG (reference sequence). This CDR3 region has 14 residues. The CDR3 loop is CAWSQAGNPDTQYF. The CDR3 bases are TGTGCCTGGAGTCAAGCGGGAAACCCAGATACGCAGTATTTT.

This clonotype came up many times. The rearrangement joins TRBV2 to TRBJ2-3; weak D call: TRBD2 (5 bases). The V end was cut by 7 bases, the J end by 1 base, with 12 bases between. The CDR3 runs 14 residues. Germline CDR1 reads SNHLY; CDR2 reads FYNNEI. This CDR3 reads CASTADLGTDTQYF. The CDR3 nucleotides read TGTGCCAGCACAGCGGACCTGGGCACAGATACGCAGTATTTT. The full variable domain, completed using reference TRBV2 and TRBJ2-3, is EPEVTQTPSHQVTQMGQEVILRCVPISNHLYFYWYRQILGQKVEFLVSFYNNEISEKSEIFDDQFSVERPDGSNFTLKIRSTKLEDSAMYFCASTADLGTDTQYFGPGTRLTVL.

This clonotype was recorded at least ten times. V usage is TRBV18 and J usage is TRBJ2-7, with 11 bases aligning to TRBD2. This CDR3 comprises 15 residues. The germline V gene encodes CDR1 KGHSH and CDR2 LQKENI. V lost 3 bases to trimming and J lost 3 bases; unmatched junction nucleotides: 4. CDR3 amino acids: CASSPRLAGIYEQYF. CDR3 bases: TGTGCCAGCTCACCGCGACTAGCGGGAATCTACGAGCAGTACTTC.

This clonotype was recorded many times. The chain is built from TRBV7-6 and TRBJ2-7, with 14 bases aligning to TRBD2. Trimming took 5 bases from V and 0 from J; bases not matched to a gene: 6. Germline loops: CDR1 SGHVS, CDR2 FNYEAQ. The CDR3 covers 17 residues. The CDR3 loop is CASSRATSGRASYEQYF. The CDR3 coding sequence is TGTGCCAGCAGCCGAGCGACTAGCGGGAGGGCCTCCTACGAGCAGTACTTC.

This clonotype appeared many times. The chain has TRBV20-1 and TRBJ2-1, with D unresolved. Germline lookup yields CDR1 DFQATT and CDR2 SNEGSKA (reference sequence). This CDR3 region has 12 residues. Trimming stripped 0 bases from V and 8 bases from J, with 8 bases between. The CDR3 sequence: CSARDPPDEQFF. The CDR3 DNA follows: TGCAGTGCTAGAGATCCCCCGGATGAGCAGTTCTTC.